This T cell receptor beta chain is drawn from a study of beta chain features in type 1 diabetes. Study results and limitations: The similarity of naive, central memory and Treg TCRB repertoires appeared greater among patients than among healthy donors. Moderately but significantly shorter TCRB CDR3s were found in Type 1 diabetes patients in all four CD4+ subsets. Sequencing from cDNA could over-represent high-TCR-expressing cells. The question left open here concerned HLA type influencing TCRB rearrangement.

The J segment lost 3 bases and the V segment lost 8 bases, leaving 12 bases of the junction unmatched. The CDR3 consists of 14 residues. The germline V gene encodes CDR1 SQVTM and CDR2 ANQGSEA. This clone was counted a few times. Its antigen is as yet unknown. The authors reverse transcribed all of the isolated RNA, so sequencing captured expressed TCRB transcripts. Sequencing was performed with immunoSEQ multiplex PCR; in TCRdb, only in-frame clones are kept and a portion is missing. The table has about 710,000 clones, over 11% seen once; the top ten hold less than 0.04%. This TCR was recovered from a man between 18 and 35 years old with type 1 diabetes. The chain has TRBV29-1 and TRBJ1-1; 7 bases line up with TRBD1. Sequenced: naive CD4+ T cells from blood. This CDR3 is CSFGGGEGHTEAFF. The CDR3 bases are TGCAGCTTCGGAGGGGGCGAAGGTCACACTGAAGCTTTCTTT. Variable domain in full (rest from reference TRBV29-1 and TRBJ1-1): SAVISQKPSRDICQRGTSLTIQCQVDSQVTMMFWYRQQPGQSLTLIATANQGSEATYESGFVIDKFPISRPNLTFSTLTVSNMSPEDSSIYLCSFGGGEGHTEAFFGQGTRLTVV.